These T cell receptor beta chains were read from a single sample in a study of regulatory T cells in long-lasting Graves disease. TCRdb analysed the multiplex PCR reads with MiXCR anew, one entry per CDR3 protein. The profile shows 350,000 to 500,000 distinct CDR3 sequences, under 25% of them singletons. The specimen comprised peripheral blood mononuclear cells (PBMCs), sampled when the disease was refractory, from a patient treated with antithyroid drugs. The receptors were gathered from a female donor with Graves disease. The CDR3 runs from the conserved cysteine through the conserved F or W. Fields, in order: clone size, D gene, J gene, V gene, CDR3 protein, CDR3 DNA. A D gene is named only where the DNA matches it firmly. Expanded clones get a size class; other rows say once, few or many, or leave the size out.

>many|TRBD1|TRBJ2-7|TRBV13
CASSSRTGVSPTYEQYF
TGTGCCAGCAGCTCCAGGACAGGGGTCTCCCCAACCTACGAGCAGTACTTC
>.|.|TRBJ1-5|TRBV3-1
CASSQYRDQPQHF
TGTGCCAGCAGCCAGTACAGGGATCAGCCCCAGCATTTT
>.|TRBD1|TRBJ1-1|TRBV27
CAASSLGTGNTEAFF
TGTGCCGCCAGCAGTTTAGGGACAGGGAACACTGAAGCTTTCTTT
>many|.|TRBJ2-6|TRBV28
CASTEDSSGANVLTF
TGTGCCAGCACCGAGGACAGCTCTGGGGCCAACGTCCTGACTTTC
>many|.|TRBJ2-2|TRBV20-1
CSALPTRTGELFF
TGCAGTGCCCTCCCAACTCGAACCGGGGAGCTGTTTTTT
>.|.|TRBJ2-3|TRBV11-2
CASSLELIGGTDTQYF
TGTGCCAGCAGCTTAGAACTGATAGGGGGCACAGATACGCAGTATTTT
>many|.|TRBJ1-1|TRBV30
CAWSPVNTEAFF
TGTGCCTGGAGTCCCGTGAACACTGAAGCTTTCTTT
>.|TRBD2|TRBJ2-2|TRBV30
CAWSWGGSVTGELFF
TGTGCCTGGAGCTGGGGCGGGAGTGTTACCGGGGAGCTGTTTTTT
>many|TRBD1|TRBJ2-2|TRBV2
CASSDTGGNNGELFF
TGTGCCAGCAGTGACACAGGGGGCAACAACGGGGAGCTGTTTTTT
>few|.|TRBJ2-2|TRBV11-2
CASSLDWVRVNTGELFF
TGTGCCAGCAGCTTAGATTGGGTCAGGGTGAACACCGGGGAGCTGTTTTTT
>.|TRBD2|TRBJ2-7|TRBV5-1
CASSQTTGGNEQYF
TGCGCCAGCAGCCAAACCACGGGGGGGAACGAGCAGTACTTC
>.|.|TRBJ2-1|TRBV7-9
CASSLGSQGTYNEQFF
TGTGCCAGCAGCTTAGGATCCCAGGGGACCTACAATGAGCAGTTCTTC
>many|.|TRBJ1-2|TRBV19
CASGPDGYTF
TGTGCCAGTGGCCCTGATGGCTACACCTTC
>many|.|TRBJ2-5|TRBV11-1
CASSPELQETQYF
TGTGCCAGCAGCCCGGAGCTACAAGAGACCCAGTACTTC
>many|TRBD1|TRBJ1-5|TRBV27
CASSLWGTVRSNQPQHF
TGTGCCAGCAGTTTGTGGGGGACAGTTCGTAGCAATCAGCCCCAGCATTTT
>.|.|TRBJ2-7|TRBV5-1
CASSFTAGGGGYEQYF
TGCGCCAGCAGCTTTACAGCAGGAGGGGGGGGTTACGAGCAGTACTTC
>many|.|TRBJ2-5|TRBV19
CASSIWRNQETQYF
TGTGCCAGTAGTATTTGGAGGAACCAAGAGACCCAGTACTTC
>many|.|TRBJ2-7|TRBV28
CASTTRGTLYEQYF
TGTGCCAGCACCACTCGTGGGACTCTCTACGAGCAGTACTTC
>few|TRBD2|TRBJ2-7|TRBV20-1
CSATPGLAGGEQYF
TGCAGTGCTACCCCGGGACTAGCGGGAGGCGAGCAGTACTTC
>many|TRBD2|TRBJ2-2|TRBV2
CASSPSGMDTGELFF
TGTGCCAGCAGTCCAAGCGGGATGGACACCGGGGAGCTGTTTTTT
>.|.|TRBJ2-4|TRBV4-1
CASSRGRGGDIQYF
TGCGCCAGCAGCCGGGGCAGGGGTGGGGACATTCAGTACTTC
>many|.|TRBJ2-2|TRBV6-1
CASEGSNTGELFF
TGTGCCAGCGAAGGTTCGAACACCGGGGAGCTGTTTTTT
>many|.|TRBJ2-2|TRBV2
CASSERRRGLTGELFF
TGTGCCAGCAGTGAACGAAGGAGGGGGCTCACCGGGGAGCTGTTTTTT
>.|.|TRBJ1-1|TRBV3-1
CASSLPVGLNTEAFF
TGTGCCAGCAGCCTTCCGGTAGGGCTGAACACTGAAGCTTTCTTT
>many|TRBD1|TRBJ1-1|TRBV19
CASSTGQGMNTEAFF
TGTGCCAGCAGCACCGGACAGGGGATGAACACTGAAGCTTTCTTT
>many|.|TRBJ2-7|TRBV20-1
CSARAPTGPNEQYF
TGCAGTGCTAGAGCTCCGACAGGTCCCAACGAGCAGTACTTC
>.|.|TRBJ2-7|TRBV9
CASSVEASSYEQYF
TGTGCCAGCAGCGTAGAGGCCAGCTCCTACGAGCAGTACTTC
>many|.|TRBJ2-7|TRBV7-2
CASSLLWGPTYEQYF
TGTGCCAGCAGCTTGTTATGGGGACCAACCTACGAGCAGTACTTC
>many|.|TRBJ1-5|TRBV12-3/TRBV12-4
CASSFSAKDFSSNQPQHF
TGTGCCAGCAGTTTTTCTGCAAAGGACTTTTCTAGCAATCAGCCCCAGCATTTT
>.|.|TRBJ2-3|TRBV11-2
CASSLPWTDTQYF
TGTGCCAGCAGCCTTCCTTGGACAGATACGCAGTATTTT
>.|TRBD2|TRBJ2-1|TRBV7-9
CASSLEAGARGEQFF
TGTGCCAGCAGCTTAGAGGCGGGAGCGAGGGGTGAGCAGTTCTTC
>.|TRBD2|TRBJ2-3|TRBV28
CASSFLSGSPDTQYF
TGTGCCAGCAGTTTCTTAAGCGGGAGCCCAGATACGCAGTATTTT
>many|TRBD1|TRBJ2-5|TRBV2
CASSTDRGQETQYF
TGTGCCAGCAGTACGGACAGGGGACAAGAGACCCAGTACTTC
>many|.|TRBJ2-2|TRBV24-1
CAAGQNTGELFF
TGTGCCGCGGGACAGAACACCGGGGAGCTGTTTTTT
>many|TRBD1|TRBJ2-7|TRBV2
CASRVYRGPTYEQYF
TGTGCCAGCAGGGTATACAGGGGGCCTACCTACGAGCAGTACTTC
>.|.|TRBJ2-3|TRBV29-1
CSVEEEGPTDTQYF
TGCAGCGTTGAAGAGGAGGGGCCCACAGATACGCAGTATTTT
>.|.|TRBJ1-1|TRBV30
CAWSPGGSGDTEAFF
TGTGCCTGGAGTCCGGGGGGCTCTGGGGACACTGAAGCTTTCTTT
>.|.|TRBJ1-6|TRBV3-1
CASSPGRARSPLHF
TGTGCCAGCAGCCCCGGCAGGGCCCGTTCACCCCTCCACTTT
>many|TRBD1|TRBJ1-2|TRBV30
CAWGTGVGYTF
TGTGCCTGGGGGACAGGGGTTGGCTACACCTTC
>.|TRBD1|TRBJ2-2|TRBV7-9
CASSLRIFGTGGTGELFF
TGTGCCAGCAGCTTACGAATCTTCGGGACAGGGGGCACCGGGGAGCTGTTTTTT
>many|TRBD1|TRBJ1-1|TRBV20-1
CSAIKQGTNTEAFF
TGCAGTGCTATAAAACAGGGGACGAACACTGAAGCTTTCTTT
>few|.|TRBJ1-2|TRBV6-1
CASPGNATSFGDYTF
TGTGCCAGCCCCGGGAACGCGACATCCTTCGGTGACTACACCTTC
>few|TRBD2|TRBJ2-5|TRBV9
CASSVAGGKETQYF
TGTGCCAGCAGCGTAGCGGGAGGGAAAGAGACCCAGTACTTC